These 26 T cell receptor beta chains were all obtained from the same sample, sequenced in a study of tumor-infiltrating lymphocytes in primary liver carcinoma. TCR beta cDNA was made from 500 ng total RNA with a constant-region primer. For TCR beta, libraries were produced by three nested multiplex PCR rounds using slightly modified ARM-PCR. A C-beta reverse primer and TRBV1-TRBV30 forward primers served in each of the first two PCR rounds, at about 10 cycles apiece. TCRdb reprocessed the multiplex PCR reads with MiXCR, giving one entry per CDR3 protein. The repertoire holds some 190,000 distinct CDR3 sequences, with over 50% as singletons. For blood RNA, unsorted whole blood served as the source, and germline DNA was extracted too. Specimen: peripheral blood. These receptors came from a man aged 35 to 55 with primary liver carcinoma and hepatitis B virus infection.

About this clonotype: A read error is possible here, since a much larger clone lies one base away. The rearrangement joins TRBV11-2 to TRBJ2-5; TRBD2 matches at 14 bases. The CDR3 runs 17 residues. Germline V gives CDR1 SGHAT, CDR2 FQNNGV. CDR3 sequence reads: CVSSPRTSGRTWETQYF. The CDR3 DNA sequence: TGTGTCAGCAGCCCCCGGACTAGCGGGAGGACCTGGGAGACCCAGTACTTC.

In regard to this clonotype: This may come from a read error, since a much larger clone is one base off. This rearrangement joins TRBV11-3 to TRBJ1-1; possibly TRBD1 for D (5 bases). Germline CDR1 SGHNT, CDR2 YENEEA. The CDR3 is 14 residues long. CDR3 in amino acids: CTSSFQGENTEAFF. The CDR3 DNA is TGTACCAGCAGCTTTCAGGGAGAGAACACTGAAGCTTTCTTT.

The rearrangement uses TRBV4-1 and TRBJ2-7; D assignment may be TRBD1 or TRBD2 (5 bases each). V was pared by 4 bases and J by 2 bases, with 15 bases between. Germline-derived CDR1 and CDR2 are MGHRA and YSYEKL. The length of the CDR3 is 15 residues. The CDR3 reads CASSRTGAPAYEQYF. The DNA for the CDR3 is TGCGCCAGCAGCCGAACCGGGGCACCGGCCTACGAGCAGTACTTC.

The V and J genes are TRBV30 and TRBJ2-5; possibly TRBD1 for D (6 bases). Germline CDR1 reads GTSNPN; CDR2 reads SVGIG (reference sequence). V was cut by 3 bases and J by 4 bases, with 18 bases left in between. The CDR3 spans 15 residues. The CDR3 DNA is TGTGCCTGGAGCGCTCTACCTGGGGGCGTAGAGACCCAGTACTTC. As protein: CAWSALPGGVETQYF.

In this sample, this clonotype turned up once. A read error may account for a junction end that differs from germline. The chain has TRBV11-2 and TRBJ2-2; D gene uncertain. The CDR3 runs to 13 residues. Looked up from germline, CDR1 is SGHAT and CDR2 is FQNNGV. CDR3 loop: CASSSSVAGELFF. The DNA for the CDR3 is TGTGCTAGCAGCTCGAGTGTCGCCGGGGAGCTGTTTTTT.

In its sample, this clonotype was seen a few times. The rearrangement uses TRBV10-3 and TRBJ1-2; 10 nucleotides align to TRBD1. The V segment lost 0 bases and the J segment 7 bases; nucleotides outside the gene matches: 5. The CDR3 is 15 residues long. Germline values: CDR1 ENHRY, CDR2 SYGVKD. For the CDR3, the DNA is TGTGCCATCAGTGAGTCGAGACAGGGGGCAGGTGGCTACACCTTC. Translating it yields CAISESRQGAGGYTF.

This clonotype was detected many times. J is TRBJ2-3 and V is TRBV11-1; the match to TRBD2 covers 7 bases. This CDR3 comprises 16 residues. V lost 6 bases and J lost 6; bases outside the gene matches: 15. The germline V gene has CDR1 SGHAT and CDR2 FQDESV (reference sequence). The CDR3 bases are TGTGCCAGCAGTCCCGTGGCGGGAGACCTTCGGGATACGCAGTATTTT. Its protein product is CASSPVAGDLRDTQYF.

The DNA for the CDR3 is TGTGCCAGCAGCCAAGAGTGGCCACTTCAAGAGACCCAGTACTTC. Its translation is CASSQEWPLQETQYF. The chain employs TRBV4-2 and TRBJ2-5; D is unclear. Looked up from germline, CDR1 is LGHNA and CDR2 is YNFKEQ. This CDR3 is 15 amino acids long. Trimming removed 0 bases from V and 2 bases from J, with 10 bases in between.

This clonotype showed up many times. V gene TRBV11-3 combines with J gene TRBJ2-1, with 12 bases lining up with TRBD2. The CDR3 length is 15 residues. J was trimmed by 10 bases and V by 5 bases; bases with no gene match: 9. Germline V lookup: CDR1 SGHNT, CDR2 YENEEA. The CDR3 nucleotides read TGTGCCAGCAGCGCTAGACTAGCGGGAGTTAAGGAGCAGTTCTTC. Its protein is CASSARLAGVKEQFF.

This clonotype was observed many times. The chain carries TRBV10-2 and TRBJ2-5; no reliable D call. CDR3 length equals 13 residues. Germline values: CDR1 WSHSY, CDR2 SAAADI. With 2 bases removed from V and 5 bases from J, the gap between germline ends came to 9 bases. The CDR3 here is CASSEARSETQYF. CDR3 sequence (DNA): TGCGCCAGCAGTGAGGCAAGGTCGGAGACCCAGTACTTC.

This clonotype was recorded a few times. The J gene is TRBJ2-7, the V gene TRBV28; 7 bases align to TRBD2. Looked up from germline, CDR1 is MDHEN and CDR2 is SYDVKM. The CDR3 is made up of 16 amino acids. Trimming took 8 bases from V and 5 from J; bases not matched to a gene: 18. This CDR3 reads CASSPRGGSGSDEQYF. The CDR3 nucleotides are TGTGCCAGCTCCCCCCGGGGAGGGTCCGGGAGCGACGAGCAGTACTTC.

Concerning this clonotype itself: One end of the junction does not line up with germline, which may come from a read error. The chain links TRBV11-2 to TRBJ2-1, with D possibly matching TRBD2 (5 bases). This CDR3 region has 16 residues. Germline CDR1 is SGHAT and CDR2 is FQNNGV. This CDR3 reads CAGSLDIELAMAEQFF. In nucleotides, the CDR3 is TGTGCCGGCAGCTTGGATATCGAGCTAGCCATGGCTGAGCAGTTCTTC.

The chain is built from TRBV4-1 and TRBJ2-7; D gene ambiguous. This CDR3 spans 16 amino acids. Germline V gene data show CDR1 as MGHRA and CDR2 as YSYEKL. V shed 1 base and J shed 2 bases, with 15 bases lying between them. The CDR3 DNA reads TGCGCCAGCAGCCAAGCGCACGTTTATCCCCCCTACGAGCAGTACTTC. Protein product: CASSQAHVYPPYEQYF.

V usage is TRBV5-4 and J usage is TRBJ1-2; a weak D match, TRBD1 (6 bases). V shed 5 bases and J shed 6 bases, with 14 bases lying between them. Germline V gene lookup returns CDR1 SGHNT and CDR2 YYREEE (reference sequence). The CDR3 consists of 13 residues. The CDR3 reads CASSYWTVDGYTF. The DNA for the CDR3 is TGTGCCAGCAGTTATTGGACAGTGGATGGCTACACCTTC.

This clonotype was seen more than once but under ten times. The genes are TRBV6-1 and TRBJ2-2; D gene ambiguous. V lost 7 bases and J 3 bases, leaving 3 bases between the germline ends. Germline assignment: CDR1 MNHNS and CDR2 SASEGT. The CDR3 covers 11 residues. This CDR3 reads CASTYTGELFF. The CDR3 coding sequence is TGTGCCAGCACCTACACCGGGGAGCTGTTTTTT.

In regard to this clonotype: With a much larger clone just one base away, this may be a read error. The rearrangement links TRBV29-1 to TRBJ1-1; D might be TRBD1 (6 bases). This CDR3 region has 14 residues. Germline V CDR1 and CDR2: SQVTM, ANQGSEA. Trimming shortened V by 7 bases and J by 4 bases, and 19 bases separated the two germline ends. CDR3 sequence: CSAETGAQATEAFF. The CDR3 DNA reads TGCAGCGCCGAAACGGGGGCGCAGGCCACTGAAGCTTTCTTT. The variable domain in full, completed from reference TRBV29-1 and TRBJ1-1, reads SAVISQKPSRDICQRGTSLTIQCQVDSQVTMMFWYRQQPGQSLTLIATANQGSEATYESGFVIDKFPISRPNLTFSTLTVSNMSPEDSSIYLCSAETGAQATEAFFGQGTRLTVV.

This clonotype has only one observation. The junction departs from the called germline gene at one end, perhaps through a read error. V is TRBV11-2 and J is TRBJ2-5; 7 nucleotides align to TRBD2. CDR3 length equals 15 residues. Germline loops: CDR1 SGHAT, CDR2 FQNNGV. CDR3 loop: CANSAVLAHQETQYF. The CDR3, as DNA: TGTGCCAACAGCGCCGTACTAGCGCACCAAGAGACCCAATACTTC.

The chain carries TRBV7-8 and TRBJ2-7, with a weak D call TRBD2 (5 bases). The CDR3 has 11 amino acids. The germline V gene encodes CDR1 SGHVS and CDR2 FQNEAQ. Trimming cost V 3 bases and J 7 bases, with 7 bases left between them. CDR3 sequence (DNA): TGTGCCAGCAGCTTGGAGGAAGAGCAGTACTTC. Translation gives CASSLEEEQYF.

In its sample, this clonotype was seen a few times. This chain connects TRBV12-2 to TRBJ2-7. TRBV12-2 corresponds to a pseudogene. CDR3 length equals 14 residues. Here the CDR3 DNA reads TGTGCAAGTCGCTTCGGGCTAGCGGCGTACGAGCAGTACTTC. Its protein is CASRFGLAAYEQYF.

This chain links TRBV4-2 with TRBJ2-6; a possible D gene is TRBD1 (5 bases). The V gene lost 2 bases and the J gene lost 2 bases, with 19 bases spanning the gap. Germline CDR1 LGHNA, CDR2 YNFKEQ. This CDR3 contains 19 residues. CDR3 loop: CASSQYGAGYSPGANVLTF. In nucleotides, the CDR3 is TGTGCCAGCAGCCAATATGGGGCAGGGTATTCTCCTGGGGCCAACGTCCTGACTTTC.

This clonotype was counted ten times or more. V gene TRBV29-1 combines with J gene TRBJ1-1, with a possible D match to TRBD1 (5 bases). The germline V and J ends were trimmed by 8 bases and 6 bases, with 19 bases remaining between them. From germline, CDR1 is SQVTM and CDR2 ANQGSEA. This CDR3 spans 13 amino acids. CDR3 nucleotides: TGCAGCCTCATGCTGGGGAGGGGTGCTGAAGCTTTCTTT. It specifies CSLMLGRGAEAFF. The complete variable domain, with remaining parts taken from reference TRBV29-1 and TRBJ1-1, reads SAVISQKPSRDICQRGTSLTIQCQVDSQVTMMFWYRQQPGQSLTLIATANQGSEATYESGFVIDKFPISRPNLTFSTLTVSNMSPEDSSIYLCSLMLGRGAEAFFGQGTRLTVV.

About this clonotype itself: A read error may produce the germline difference seen at one junction end. V gene TRBV13 combines with J gene TRBJ2-3; 8 nucleotides agree with TRBD1. This CDR3 comprises 14 residues. In germline, CDR1 is PRHDT, CDR2 FYEKMQ (reference sequence). Written as DNA, the CDR3 is TGTGCCAGCCAACGACAGGGGAGCACAGATACGCATTATTTT. Translated, it gives CASQRQGSTDTHYF.

The genes are TRBV11-2 and TRBJ2-1, with 9 bases that match TRBD2. The germline CDR1 and CDR2 sequences are SGHAT and FQNNGV. With V trimmed by 5 bases and J by 2 bases, 19 bases remained unmatched. The CDR3 length is 20 residues. The CDR3 DNA follows: TGTGCCAGCAGCCAAAAGGTGGGACTAGCAGTAGTAGGTACCTACAATGAGCAGTTCTTC. Translation: CASSQKVGLAVVGTYNEQFF.

The V gene is TRBV2, the J gene TRBJ2-7, with D perhaps being TRBD1 or TRBD2 (5 bases each). This CDR3 contains 13 residues. CDR1 is SNHLY and CDR2 is FYNNEI in the germline V gene. Trimming shortened V by 7 bases and J by 7 bases, and 17 bases separated the two germline ends. Written as DNA, the CDR3 is TGTGCCAGCACTTGGGACCTGACTGGGGAGCAGTACTTC. Translating it yields CASTWDLTGEQYF.

With regard to this clonotype: As the CDR3 is not closed by the conserved phenylalanine or tryptophan, this likely results from a read error. The J gene is TRBJ1-1, the V gene TRBV4-1; D unresolved. Looked up from germline, CDR1 is MGHRA and CDR2 is YSYEKL. CDR3 size: 13 residues. Trimming removed 2 bases from V and 5 bases from J, with 9 bases in between. The CDR3 loop is CASSQNYGTEAFL. The CDR3 DNA reads as TGCGCCAGCAGCCAAAATTACGGAACTGAAGCTTTCCTT.

The gene calls are TRBV6-1 and TRBJ2-3; the D gene is possibly TRBD2 (6 bases). Germline CDR1 is MNHNS and CDR2 is SASEGT. The V end lost 2 bases, the J end lost 3 bases, and 9 bases lay between the germline ends. This CDR3 has 14 amino acids. The CDR3 DNA sequence: TGTGCCAGCAGTGAACTCGGGAGTACAGATACGCAGTATTTT. As protein: CASSELGSTDTQYF.